Below are 7 T cell receptor beta chains sequenced from a single sample in a study of cytomegalovirus exposure and HLA in healthy donors. The PCR ran on 60 Vbeta and 13 Jbeta primers. Repertoires were generated with immunoSEQ multiplex PCR, while TCRdb's copy carries only in-frame clones and drops some. The data hold tens of thousands of clones, with more than 65% observed a single time. Sequenced: PBMCs. All receptors derive from a male donor in good health and CMV-seropositive.

The chain links TRBV27 to TRBJ2-3; the match to TRBD2 covers 8 bases. Germline V lookup: CDR1 MNHEY, CDR2 SMNVEV (reference sequence). This CDR3 is 16 amino acids long. Unmatched junction bases numbered 5, after V lost 2 bases and J lost 1 base. The CDR3 here is CASSLLTSAGTDTQYF. The CDR3 coding sequence is TGTGCCAGCAGTTTACTGACTAGCGCGGGCACAGATACGCAGTATTTT.

This clone was observed a few times. This chain joins TRBV28 and TRBJ2-5; maybe TRBD1 (5 bases). V was cut by 3 bases and J by 2 bases, with 13 bases left in between. The germline V gene encodes CDR1 MDHEN and CDR2 SYDVKM. The CDR3 runs 15 residues. Here the CDR3 reads CASSFQDTRQETQYF. The DNA for the CDR3 is TGTGCCAGCAGTTTTCAGGACACCCGGCAAGAGACCCAGTACTTC.

This sequence joins TRBV7-9 and TRBJ1-2, with 7 bases that match TRBD1. The CDR3 length is 15 residues. Per germline, CDR1 SEHNR and CDR2 FQNEAQ (reference sequence). Trimming took 3 bases from V and 8 from J; bases not matched to a gene: 12. For the CDR3, the DNA is TGTGCCAGCAGCTTTAAACAGGGGAGTGGGTCCGGCTACACCTTC. It yields the protein CASSFKQGSGSGYTF.

The CDR3: CASSGTGGLGMNTEAFF. CDR3 nucleotides: TGTGCCAGTAGTGGGACAGGGGGGTTAGGGATGAACACTGAAGCTTTCTTT. The chain joins TRBV19 to TRBJ1-1, with TRBD1 identical over 11 bases. This CDR3 is built from 17 residues. After removal of 5 bases from V and 0 bases from J, the junction contained 8 bases not matched to a gene. Germline-derived CDR1 and CDR2 are LNHDA and SQIVND (reference sequence).

The chain carries TRBV10-3 and TRBJ2-5; 11 bases are shared with TRBD2. Germline CDR1 is ENHRY and CDR2 is SYGVKD. The CDR3 spans 15 residues. Unmatched junction bases numbered 7, after V lost 6 bases and J lost 4 bases. As DNA, the CDR3 is TGTGCCATCAGGGATAGCGGGGGGGCCAGAGAGACCCAGTACTTC. This codes for CAIRDSGGARETQYF.

The chain has TRBV5-1 and TRBJ2-2, with D possibly TRBD2 on 5 matching bases. CDR1 SGHRS and CDR2 YFSETQ come from the germline V gene. With 3 bases removed from V and 6 bases from J, the gap between germline ends came to 15 bases. This CDR3 region has 15 residues. CDR3 sequence (DNA): TGCGCCAGCAGCTATACCACGACTACTCCCGGGGAGCTGTTTTTT. Translating gives CASSYTTTTPGELFF.

This chain connects TRBV19 to TRBJ1-1; maybe TRBD1 (6 bases). In germline, CDR1 is LNHDA, CDR2 SQIVND (reference sequence). The V gene lost 10 bases and the J gene lost 0 bases, with 18 bases spanning the gap. This CDR3 has 15 amino acids. The CDR3 DNA reads TGTGCCACAAAGCTTCGAGGGGGTGTGAACACTGAAGCTTTCTTT. Protein product: CATKLRGGVNTEAFF. Together with reference TRBV19 and TRBJ1-1, the CDR3 gives the full variable domain: DGGITQSPKYLFRKEGQNVTLSCEQNLNHDAMYWYRQDPGQGLRLIYYSQIVNDFQKGDIAEGYSVSREKKESFPLTVTSAQKNPTAFYLCATKLRGGVNTEAFFGQGTRLTVV.